This TCR beta chain was profiled in a study of T cell responses to AZD1222 COVID-19 vaccine. Findings of the study overall: CD4 TCRs associated with vaccination spanned spike, dominating at 160-218 and 743-854. Clonal diversity may have been underestimated, and the donors were mostly white British, with more females than males. No day 14 peak samples; only post-peak repertoires were characterized.

The study pooled second doses at about 4 or about 12 weeks. Points on this clone: Its antigen is unidentified.

The method was immunoSEQ multiplex PCR; TCRdb's version includes in-frame clones alone and lacks a portion of them. This table has some 110,000 clones, about 91% appearing once. The specimen was peripheral blood, collected 28 days after the second AZD1222 dose. The TCR sequence derives from an adult who received the AZD1222 COVID-19 vaccine.

DNA for the CDR3: TGTGCCAGCAGTGACTCAGACAGCAAGAGGAACACTGAAGCTTTCTTT. This translates into CASSDSDSKRNTEAFF. The rearrangement joins TRBV6-4 to TRBJ1-1; tentative D call: TRBD1 (5 bases). The CDR3 contains 16 residues. Germline loops: CDR1 MRHNA, CDR2 SNTAGT. The V and J ends lost 0 bases and 1 base respectively, with 12 bases between them.